The T cell receptor (beta chain) described here comes from a study of OX40 agonist ivuxolimab in advanced cancers. Study in general: Given to patients was ivuxolimab, an agonistic anti-OX40 (CD134) antibody. At approximately 80% male, the cohort had a mean age of 60 years, ranging from about 20 to 80. Dose-escalation subjects each had hepatocellular carcinoma, melanoma, renal cell or head and neck cancer.

CDR3 length: 14 amino acids. Germline V gives CDR1 SNHLY, CDR2 FYNNEI. Trimming stripped 1 base from V and 12 bases from J, with 15 bases between. TCRdb's copy holds only in-frame clones and misses some; the assay was immunoSEQ multiplex PCR. The sample holds more than 55,000 clones, over 75% seen once. Systemic immunosuppression or autoimmune disease history was grounds to exclude patients. J is TRBJ1-4 and V is TRBV2; weak D call: TRBD1 (6 bases). This TCR came from an adult with an advanced solid tumor such as melanoma, head and neck, liver or kidney cancer. The sequencing used CD4+ or CD8+ T cells sorted from blood, collected in a trial of the OX40 agonist ivuxolimab. CDR3 DNA sequence: TGTGCCAGCAGTGAAGGGGGTCACAGGGTCGAACTGTTTTTT. Translation: CASSEGGHRVELFF. Looking up the rest from reference TRBV2 and TRBJ1-4 gives the full variable domain: EPEVTQTPSHQVTQMGQEVILRCVPISNHLYFYWYRQILGQKVEFLVSFYNNEISEKSEIFDDQFSVERPDGSNFTLKIRSTKLEDSAMYFCASSEGGHRVELFFGSGTQLSVL.